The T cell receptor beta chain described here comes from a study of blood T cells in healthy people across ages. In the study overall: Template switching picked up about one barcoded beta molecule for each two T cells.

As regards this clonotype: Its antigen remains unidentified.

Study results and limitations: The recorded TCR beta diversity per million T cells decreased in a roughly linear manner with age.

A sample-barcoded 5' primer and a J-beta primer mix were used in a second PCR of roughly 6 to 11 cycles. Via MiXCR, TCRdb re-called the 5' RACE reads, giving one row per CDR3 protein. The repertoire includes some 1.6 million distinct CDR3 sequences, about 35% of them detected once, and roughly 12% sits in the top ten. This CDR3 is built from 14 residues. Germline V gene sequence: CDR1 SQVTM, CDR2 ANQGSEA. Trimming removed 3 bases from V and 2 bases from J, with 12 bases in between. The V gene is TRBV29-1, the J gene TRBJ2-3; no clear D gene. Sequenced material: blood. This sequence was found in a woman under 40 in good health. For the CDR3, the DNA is TGCAGCGTTGAGAGCACAGCCGACACAGATACGCAGTATTTT. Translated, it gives CSVESTADTDTQYF.